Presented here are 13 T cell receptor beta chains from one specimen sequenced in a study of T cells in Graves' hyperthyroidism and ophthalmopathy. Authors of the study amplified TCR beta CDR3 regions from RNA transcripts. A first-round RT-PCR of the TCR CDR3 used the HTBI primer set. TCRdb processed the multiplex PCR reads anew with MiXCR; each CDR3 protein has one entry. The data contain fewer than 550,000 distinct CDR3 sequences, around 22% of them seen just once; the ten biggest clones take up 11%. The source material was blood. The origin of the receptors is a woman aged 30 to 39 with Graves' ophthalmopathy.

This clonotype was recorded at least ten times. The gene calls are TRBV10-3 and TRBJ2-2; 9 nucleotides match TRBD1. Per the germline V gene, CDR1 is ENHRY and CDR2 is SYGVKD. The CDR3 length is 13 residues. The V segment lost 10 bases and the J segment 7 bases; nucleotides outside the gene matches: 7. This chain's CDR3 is CATGTGRIGELFF. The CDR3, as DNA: TGTGCCACCGGGACAGGGCGGATCGGGGAGCTGTTTTTT.

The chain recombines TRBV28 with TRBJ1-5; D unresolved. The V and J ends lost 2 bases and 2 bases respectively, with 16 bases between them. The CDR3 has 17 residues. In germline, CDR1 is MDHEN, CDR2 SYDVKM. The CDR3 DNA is TGTGCCAGCAGTTTAAGTGTTTTCAAGGAGGGCAATCAGCCCCAGCATTTT. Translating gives CASSLSVFKEGNQPQHF.

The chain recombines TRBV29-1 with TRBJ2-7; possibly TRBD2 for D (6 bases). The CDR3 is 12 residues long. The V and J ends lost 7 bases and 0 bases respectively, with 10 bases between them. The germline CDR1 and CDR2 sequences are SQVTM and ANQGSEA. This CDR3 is CSAVGSSYEQYF. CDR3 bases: TGCAGCGCGGTCGGGAGCTCCTACGAGCAGTACTTC.

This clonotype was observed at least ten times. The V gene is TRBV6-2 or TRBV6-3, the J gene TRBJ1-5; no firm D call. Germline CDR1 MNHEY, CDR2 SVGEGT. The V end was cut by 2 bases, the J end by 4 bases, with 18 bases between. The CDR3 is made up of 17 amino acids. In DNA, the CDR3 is TGTGCCAGCAGTTACGGGAGTCATTCTGACATTAATCAGCCCCAGCATTTT. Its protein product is CASSYGSHSDINQPQHF.

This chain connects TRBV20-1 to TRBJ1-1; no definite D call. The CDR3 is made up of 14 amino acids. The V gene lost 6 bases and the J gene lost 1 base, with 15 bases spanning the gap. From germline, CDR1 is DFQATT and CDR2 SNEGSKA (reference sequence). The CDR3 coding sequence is TGCAGTGCCTCGAGGGTACAGTCGAACACTGAAGCTTTCTTT. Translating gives CSASRVQSNTEAFF.

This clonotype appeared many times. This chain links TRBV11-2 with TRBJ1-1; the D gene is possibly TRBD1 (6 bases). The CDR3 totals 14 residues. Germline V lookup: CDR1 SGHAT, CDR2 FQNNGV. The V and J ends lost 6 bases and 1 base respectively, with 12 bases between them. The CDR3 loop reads CASSLMGQNTEAFF. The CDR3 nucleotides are TGTGCCAGCAGTCTAATGGGACAGAACACTGAAGCTTTCTTT.

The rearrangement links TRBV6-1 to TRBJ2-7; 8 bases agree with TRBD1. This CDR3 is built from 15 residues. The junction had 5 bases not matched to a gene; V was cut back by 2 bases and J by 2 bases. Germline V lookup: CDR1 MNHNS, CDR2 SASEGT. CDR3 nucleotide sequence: TGTGCCAGCAGTGAACCTGCGGACAGGGCCTACGAGCAGTACTTC. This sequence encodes CASSEPADRAYEQYF.

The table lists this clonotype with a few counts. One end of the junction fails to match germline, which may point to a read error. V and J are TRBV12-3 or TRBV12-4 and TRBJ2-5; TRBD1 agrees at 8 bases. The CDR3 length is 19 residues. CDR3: CASSLVGMGRTGFQETKYF. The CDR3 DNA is TGTGCCAGCAGCTTAGTGGGAATGGGCCGGACAGGGTTTCAAGAGACCAAGTACTTC.

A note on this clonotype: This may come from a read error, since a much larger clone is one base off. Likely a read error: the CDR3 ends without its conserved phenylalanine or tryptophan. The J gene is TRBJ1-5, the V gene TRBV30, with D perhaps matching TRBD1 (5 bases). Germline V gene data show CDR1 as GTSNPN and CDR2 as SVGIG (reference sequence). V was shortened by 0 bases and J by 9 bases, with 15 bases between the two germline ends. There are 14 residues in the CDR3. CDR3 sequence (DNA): TGTGCCTGGAGTGTAGGCGGAACAGGATGGCCCCAGCATTTG. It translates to CAWSVGGTGWPQHL.

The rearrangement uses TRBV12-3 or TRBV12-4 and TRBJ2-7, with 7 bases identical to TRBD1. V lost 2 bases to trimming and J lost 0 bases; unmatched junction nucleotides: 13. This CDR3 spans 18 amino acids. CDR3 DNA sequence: TGTGCCAGCAGTTTAAGATTAGGGACAGCACCCATCTCCTACGAGCAGTACTTC. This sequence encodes CASSLRLGTAPISYEQYF.

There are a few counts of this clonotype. The CDR3 is CASSSRQGNGELFF. CDR3 nucleotide sequence: TGTGCCAGCAGCTCGAGACAGGGTAACGGGGAGCTGTTTTTT. The chain employs TRBV11-2 and TRBJ2-2, with 7 nucleotides matching TRBD1. Germline CDR1 and CDR2: SGHAT and FQNNGV. The CDR3 has 14 amino acids. J lost 7 bases, V lost 4 bases, and 6 bases had no gene match. The full variable domain, its missing parts supplied by reference TRBV11-2 and TRBJ2-2, is EAGVAQSPRYKIIEKRQSVAFWCNPISGHATLYWYQQILGQGPKLLIQFQNNGVVDDSQLPKDRFSAERLKGVDSTLKIQPAKLEDSAVYLCASSSRQGNGELFFGEGSRLTVL.

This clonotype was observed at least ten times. As DNA, the CDR3 is TGCGCCAGCAGCCAAGACCCGGAACAGCCCCAGCATTTT. Its translation: CASSQDPEQPQHF. This rearrangement joins TRBV4-1 to TRBJ1-5; no reliable D call. This CDR3 is built from 13 residues. Germline CDR1 is MGHRA and CDR2 is YSYEKL. The V end was cut by 0 bases, the J end by 7 bases, with 7 bases between.

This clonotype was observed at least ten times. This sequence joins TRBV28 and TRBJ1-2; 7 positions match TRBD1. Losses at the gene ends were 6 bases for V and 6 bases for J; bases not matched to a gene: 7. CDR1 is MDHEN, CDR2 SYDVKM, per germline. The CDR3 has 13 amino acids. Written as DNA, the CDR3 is TGTGCCAGCAGCGACGACAGGGCGCATGGCTACACCTTC. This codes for CASSDDRAHGYTF.